This T cell receptor beta chain was sequenced for a study of PD-L1 blockade in urothelial cancer. Study as a whole: Individuals in the cohort had been given 0 to 3 earlier chemotherapy regimens. Researchers found blood samples held a median of roughly 140,000 T cells.

TCRdb keeps only in-frame clones here, not all; method: immunoSEQ multiplex PCR. The sample holds about 120,000 clones, roughly 90% seen once. The sample's time point: peripheral blood 6 weeks after treatment start. Patients each gave 1 to 8 samples, pretreatment and on-treatment. V was shortened by 4 bases and J by 7 bases, with 10 bases between the two germline ends. CDR1 is MNHNS, CDR2 SASEGT, per germline. The CDR3 has 13 amino acids. The source of this sequence is a man aged 60 to 69 with urothelial cancer. The sequenced sample was PBMCs, obtained around atezolizumab (anti-PD-L1) treatment. The chain uses TRBV6-1 and TRBJ2-2; tentatively, D is TRBD1 (6 bases). This CDR3 reads CASSARTDGELFF. Here the CDR3 DNA reads TGTGCCAGCAGTGCGAGGACAGACGGGGAGCTGTTTTTT.